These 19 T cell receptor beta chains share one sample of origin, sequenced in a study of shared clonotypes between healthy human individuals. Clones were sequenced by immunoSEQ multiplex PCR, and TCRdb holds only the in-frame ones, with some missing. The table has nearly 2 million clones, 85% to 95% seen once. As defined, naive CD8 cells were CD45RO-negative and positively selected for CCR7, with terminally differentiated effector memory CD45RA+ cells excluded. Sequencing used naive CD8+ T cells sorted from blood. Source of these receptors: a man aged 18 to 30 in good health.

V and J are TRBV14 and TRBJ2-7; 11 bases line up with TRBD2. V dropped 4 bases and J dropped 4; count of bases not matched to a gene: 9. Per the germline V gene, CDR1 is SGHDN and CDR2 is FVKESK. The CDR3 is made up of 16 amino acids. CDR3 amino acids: CASSPLAGGPTYEQYF. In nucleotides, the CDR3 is TGTGCCAGCAGCCCGTTAGCGGGGGGGCCTACTTACGAGCAGTACTTC.

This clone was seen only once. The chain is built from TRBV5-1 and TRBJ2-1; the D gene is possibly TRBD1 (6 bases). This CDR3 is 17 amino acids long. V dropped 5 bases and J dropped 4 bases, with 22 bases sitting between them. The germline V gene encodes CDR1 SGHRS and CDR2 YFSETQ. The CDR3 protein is CASSLFQDRFAYNEQFF. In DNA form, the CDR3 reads TGCGCCAGCAGTTTGTTCCAAGACAGGTTTGCTTACAATGAGCAGTTCTTC. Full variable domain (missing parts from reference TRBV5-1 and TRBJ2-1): KAGVTQTPRYLIKTRGQQVTLSCSPISGHRSVSWYQQTPGQGLQFLFEYFSETQRNKGNFPGRFSGRQFSNSRSEMNVSTLELGDSALYLCASSLFQDRFAYNEQFFGPGTRLTVL.

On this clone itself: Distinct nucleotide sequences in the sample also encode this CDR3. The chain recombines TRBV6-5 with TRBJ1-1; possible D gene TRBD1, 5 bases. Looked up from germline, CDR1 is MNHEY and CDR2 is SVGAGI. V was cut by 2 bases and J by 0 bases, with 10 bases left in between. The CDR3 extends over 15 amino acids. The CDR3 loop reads CASSYREGMNTEAFF. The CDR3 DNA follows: TGTGCCAGCAGTTACAGGGAGGGGATGAACACTGAAGCTTTCTTT.

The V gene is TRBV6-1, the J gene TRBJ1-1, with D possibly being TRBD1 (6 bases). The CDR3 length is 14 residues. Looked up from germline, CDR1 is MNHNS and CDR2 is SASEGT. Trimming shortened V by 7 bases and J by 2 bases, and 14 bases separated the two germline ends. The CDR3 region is CASTALQGNTEAFF. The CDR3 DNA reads TGTGCCAGCACCGCGTTACAGGGAAACACTGAAGCTTTCTTT.

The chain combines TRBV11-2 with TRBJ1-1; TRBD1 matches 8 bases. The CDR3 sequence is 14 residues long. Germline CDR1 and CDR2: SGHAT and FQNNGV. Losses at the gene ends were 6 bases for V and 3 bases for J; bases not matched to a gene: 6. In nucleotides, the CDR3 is TGTGCCAGCAGAGAACAGGGGGTATACACTGAAGCTTTCTTT. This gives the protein CASREQGVYTEAFF.

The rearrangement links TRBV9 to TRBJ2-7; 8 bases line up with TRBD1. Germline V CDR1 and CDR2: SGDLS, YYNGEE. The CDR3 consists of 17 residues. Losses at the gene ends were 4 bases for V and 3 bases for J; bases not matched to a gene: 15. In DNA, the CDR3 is TGTGCCAGCAGCCCGCACCCGTCAGGGGGCGAAATCTACGAGCAGTACTTC. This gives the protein CASSPHPSGGEIYEQYF.

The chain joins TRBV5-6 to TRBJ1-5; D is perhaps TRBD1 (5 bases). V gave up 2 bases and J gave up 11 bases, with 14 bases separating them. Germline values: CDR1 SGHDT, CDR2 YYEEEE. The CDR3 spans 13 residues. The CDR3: CASSFGGKEAQHF. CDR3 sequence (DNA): TGTGCCAGCAGCTTCGGGGGGAAGGAGGCCCAGCATTTT.

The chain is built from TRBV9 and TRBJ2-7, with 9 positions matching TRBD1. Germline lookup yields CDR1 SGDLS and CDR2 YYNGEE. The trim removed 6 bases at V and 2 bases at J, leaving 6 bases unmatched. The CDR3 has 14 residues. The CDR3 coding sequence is TGTGCCAGCAACCCGGGACAGGGTCCCTACGAGCAGTACTTC. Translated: CASNPGQGPYEQYF.

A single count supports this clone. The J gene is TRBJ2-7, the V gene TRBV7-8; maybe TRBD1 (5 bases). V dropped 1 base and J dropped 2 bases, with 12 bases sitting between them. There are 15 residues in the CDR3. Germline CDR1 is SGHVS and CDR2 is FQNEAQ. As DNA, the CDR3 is TGTGCCAGCAGCTTAGTACCAGGGTCCCCCTACGAGCAGTACTTC. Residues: CASSLVPGSPYEQYF.

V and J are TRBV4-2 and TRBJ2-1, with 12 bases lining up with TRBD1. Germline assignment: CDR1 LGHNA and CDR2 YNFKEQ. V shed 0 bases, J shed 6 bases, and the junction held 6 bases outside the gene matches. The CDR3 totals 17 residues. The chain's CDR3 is CASSQEGTGGDINEQFF. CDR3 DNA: TGTGCCAGCAGCCAAGAGGGGACAGGGGGCGACATCAATGAGCAGTTCTTC.

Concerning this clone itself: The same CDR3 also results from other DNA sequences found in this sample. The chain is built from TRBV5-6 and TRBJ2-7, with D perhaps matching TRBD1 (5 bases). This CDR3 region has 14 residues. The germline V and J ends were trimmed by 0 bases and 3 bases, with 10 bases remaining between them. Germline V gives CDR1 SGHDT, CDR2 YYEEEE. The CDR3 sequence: CASSLGDSFYEQYF. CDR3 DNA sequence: TGTGCCAGCAGCTTGGGAGACAGTTTCTACGAGCAGTACTTC.

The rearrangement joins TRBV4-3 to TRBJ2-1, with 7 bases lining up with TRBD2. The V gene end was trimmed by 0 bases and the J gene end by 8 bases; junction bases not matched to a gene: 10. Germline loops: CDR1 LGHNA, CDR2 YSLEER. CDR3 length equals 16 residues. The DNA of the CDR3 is TGCGCCAGCAGCCAAGACGGGGAGGGTGGTTTATATGAGCAGTTCTTC. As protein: CASSQDGEGGLYEQFF.

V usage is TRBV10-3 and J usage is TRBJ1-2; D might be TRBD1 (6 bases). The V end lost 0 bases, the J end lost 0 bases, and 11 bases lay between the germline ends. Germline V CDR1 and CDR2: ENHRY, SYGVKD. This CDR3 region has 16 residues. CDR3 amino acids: CAISESAGGSNYGYTF. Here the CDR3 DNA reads TGTGCCATCAGTGAGTCAGCGGGGGGCTCTAACTATGGCTACACCTTC.

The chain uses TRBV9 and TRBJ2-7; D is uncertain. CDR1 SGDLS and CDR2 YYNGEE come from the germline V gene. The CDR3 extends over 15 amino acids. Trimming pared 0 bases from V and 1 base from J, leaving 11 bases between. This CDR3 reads CASSVGSESSYEQYF. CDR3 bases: TGTGCCAGCAGCGTAGGGTCAGAGAGTTCCTACGAGCAGTACTTC.

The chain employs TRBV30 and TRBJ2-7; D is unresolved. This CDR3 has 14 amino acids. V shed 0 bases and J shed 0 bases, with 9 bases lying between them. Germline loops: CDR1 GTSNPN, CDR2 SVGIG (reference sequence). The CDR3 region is CAWSVEKLSYEQYF. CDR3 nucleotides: TGTGCCTGGAGTGTGGAGAAACTCTCCTACGAGCAGTACTTC.

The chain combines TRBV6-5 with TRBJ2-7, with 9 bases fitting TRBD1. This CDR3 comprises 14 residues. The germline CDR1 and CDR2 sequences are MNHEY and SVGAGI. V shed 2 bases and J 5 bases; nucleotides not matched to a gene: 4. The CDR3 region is CASSYTRTGDEQYF. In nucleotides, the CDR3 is TGTGCCAGCAGTTACACGAGGACAGGGGACGAGCAGTACTTC.

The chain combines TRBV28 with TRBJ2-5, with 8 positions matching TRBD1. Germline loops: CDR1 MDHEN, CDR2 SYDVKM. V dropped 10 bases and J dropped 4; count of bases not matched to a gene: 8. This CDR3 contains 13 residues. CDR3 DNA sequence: TGTGCCACGCAGCAGGGGGCTGGAGAGACCCAGTACTTC. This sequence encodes CATQQGAGETQYF. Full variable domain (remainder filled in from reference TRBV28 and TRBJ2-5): DVKVTQSSRYLVKRTGEKVFLECVQDMDHENMFWYRQDPGLGLRLIYFSYDVKMKEKGDIPEGYSVSREKKERFSLILESASTNQTSMYLCATQQGAGETQYFGPGTRLLVL.

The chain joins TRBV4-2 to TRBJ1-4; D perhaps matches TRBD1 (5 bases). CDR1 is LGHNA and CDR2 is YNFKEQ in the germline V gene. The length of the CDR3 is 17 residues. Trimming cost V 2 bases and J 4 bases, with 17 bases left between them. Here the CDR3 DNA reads TGTGCCAGCAGCCAACACCCGGGGGGGGACTTTAATGAAAAACTGTTTTTT. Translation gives CASSQHPGGDFNEKLFF.

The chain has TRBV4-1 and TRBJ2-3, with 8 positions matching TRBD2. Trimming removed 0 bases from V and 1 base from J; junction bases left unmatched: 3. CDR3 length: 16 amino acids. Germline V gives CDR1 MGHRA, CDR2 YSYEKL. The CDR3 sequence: CASSQDLAGRTDTQYF. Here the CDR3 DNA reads TGCGCCAGCAGCCAAGATCTAGCGGGCCGCACAGATACGCAGTATTTT.